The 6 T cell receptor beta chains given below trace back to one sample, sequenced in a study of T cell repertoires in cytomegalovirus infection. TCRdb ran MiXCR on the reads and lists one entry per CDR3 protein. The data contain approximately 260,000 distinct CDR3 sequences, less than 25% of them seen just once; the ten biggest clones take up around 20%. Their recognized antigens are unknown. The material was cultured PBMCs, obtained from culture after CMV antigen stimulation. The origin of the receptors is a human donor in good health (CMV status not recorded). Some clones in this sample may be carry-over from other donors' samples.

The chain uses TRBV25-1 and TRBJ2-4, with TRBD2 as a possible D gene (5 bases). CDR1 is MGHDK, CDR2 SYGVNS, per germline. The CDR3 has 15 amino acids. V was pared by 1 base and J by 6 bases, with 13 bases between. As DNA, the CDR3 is TGTGCCAGCAGTGAATCGGGAAGACGGGGAAACATTCAGTACTTC. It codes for CASSESGRRGNIQYF.

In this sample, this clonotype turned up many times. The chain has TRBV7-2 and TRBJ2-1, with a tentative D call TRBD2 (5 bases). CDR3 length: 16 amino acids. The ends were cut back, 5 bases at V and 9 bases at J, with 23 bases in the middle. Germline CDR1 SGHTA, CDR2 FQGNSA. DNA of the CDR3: TGTGCCAGCAGCCGGAGGCGTGGGCCGCTCCCGGGTGAGCAGTTCTTC. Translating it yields CASSRRRGPLPGEQFF.

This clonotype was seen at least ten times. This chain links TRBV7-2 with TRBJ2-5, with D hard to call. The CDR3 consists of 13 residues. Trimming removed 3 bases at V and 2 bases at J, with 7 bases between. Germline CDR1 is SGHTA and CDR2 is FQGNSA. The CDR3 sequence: CASSFRHQETQYF. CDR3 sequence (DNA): TGTGCCAGCAGCTTTCGGCATCAAGAGACCCAGTACTTC.

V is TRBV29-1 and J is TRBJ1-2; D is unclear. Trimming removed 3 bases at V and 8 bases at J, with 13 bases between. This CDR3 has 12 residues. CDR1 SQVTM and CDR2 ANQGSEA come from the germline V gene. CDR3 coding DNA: TGCAGCGTTGAGGCAGGAGGAGGAGGCTACACCTTC. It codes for CSVEAGGGGYTF.

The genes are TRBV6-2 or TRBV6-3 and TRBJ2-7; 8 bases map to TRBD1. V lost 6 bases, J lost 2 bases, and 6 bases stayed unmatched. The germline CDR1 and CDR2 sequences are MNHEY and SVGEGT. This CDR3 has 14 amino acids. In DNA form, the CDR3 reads TGTGCCAGCAGGCCCACAGGGGGGACCTACGAGCAGTACTTC. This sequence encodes CASRPTGGTYEQYF.

The CDR3 nucleotides read TGTGCCAGCAGCTCCCGACTGTACTCCTACGAGCAGTACTTC. Residues: CASSSRLYSYEQYF. The rearrangement joins TRBV6-2 or TRBV6-3 to TRBJ2-7; D is unclear. CDR1 and CDR2 (germline): MNHEY, SVGEGT. CDR3 length: 14 residues. V was cut by 6 bases and J by 0 bases, with 12 bases left in between.